This T cell receptor (beta chain) was found in a study of beta chain features in type 1 diabetes. Study-level information: In age, gender and cell yields, patients were similar to healthy donors. Notes on the study in general: All four CD4+ subsets of Type 1 diabetes patients contained TCRB CDR3s that were moderately but significantly shorter.

This CDR3 has 14 residues. The germline CDR1 and CDR2 sequences are ENHRY and SYGVKD. Trimming left V 8 bases short and J 0 bases short, with 11 bases between. The entirety of the isolated RNA underwent reverse transcription, so expressed TCRB transcripts were sequenced. Sequencing was performed with immunoSEQ multiplex PCR; in TCRdb, only in-frame clones are kept and a portion is missing. Of about 700,000 clones listed, over 10% are singletons. This clone has just a few counts. Its antigen is as yet unknown. The origin of this receptor is a man younger than 30 with type 1 diabetes. The chain carries TRBV10-3 and TRBJ1-3; maybe TRBD1 (5 bases). Material for sequencing was naive CD4+ T cells from blood. CDR3 protein: CAIGGGLSGNTIYF. The CDR3 DNA follows: TGTGCCATCGGGGGAGGCCTCTCTGGAAACACCATATATTTT.